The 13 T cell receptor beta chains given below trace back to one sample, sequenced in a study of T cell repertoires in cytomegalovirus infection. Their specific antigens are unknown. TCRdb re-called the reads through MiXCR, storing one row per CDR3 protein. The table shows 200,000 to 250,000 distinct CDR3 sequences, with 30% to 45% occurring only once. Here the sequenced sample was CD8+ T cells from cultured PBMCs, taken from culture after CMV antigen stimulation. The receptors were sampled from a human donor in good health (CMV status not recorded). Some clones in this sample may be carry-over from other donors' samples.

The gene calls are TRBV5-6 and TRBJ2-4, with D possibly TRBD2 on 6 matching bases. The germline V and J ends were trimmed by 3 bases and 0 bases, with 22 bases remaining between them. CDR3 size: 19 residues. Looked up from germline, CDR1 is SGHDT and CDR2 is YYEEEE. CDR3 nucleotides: TGTGCCAGCAGCTCACTACGGGACTCCAACTATCTAGCCAAAAACATTCAGTACTTC. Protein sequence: CASSSLRDSNYLAKNIQYF. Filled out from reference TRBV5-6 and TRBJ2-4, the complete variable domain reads DAGVTQSPTHLIKTRGQQVTLRCSPKSGHDTVSWYQQALGQGPQFIFQYYEEEERQRGNFPDRFSGHQFPNYSSELNVNALLLGDSALYLCASSSLRDSNYLAKNIQYFGAGTRLSVL.

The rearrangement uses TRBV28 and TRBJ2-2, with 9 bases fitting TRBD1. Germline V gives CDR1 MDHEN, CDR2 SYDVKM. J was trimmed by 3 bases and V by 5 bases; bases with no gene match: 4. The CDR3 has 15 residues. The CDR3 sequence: CASSRGQGDTGELFF. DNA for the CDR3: TGTGCCAGCAGTCGGGGACAGGGAGACACCGGGGAGCTGTTTTTT.

CDR3 sequence (DNA): TGCGCCAGCAGCGGGGGACTAGCGGACTTTTACAATGAGCAGTTCTTC. Protein sequence: CASSGGLADFYNEQFF. J is TRBJ2-1 and V is TRBV5-1; 11 nucleotides line up with TRBD2. After removal of 4 bases from V and 4 bases from J, the junction contained 7 bases not matched to a gene. CDR3 size: 16 residues. Germline CDR1 reads SGHRS; CDR2 reads YFSETQ.

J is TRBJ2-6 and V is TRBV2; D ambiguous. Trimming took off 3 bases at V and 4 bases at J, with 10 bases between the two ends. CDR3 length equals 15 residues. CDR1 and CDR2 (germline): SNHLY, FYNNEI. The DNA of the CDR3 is TGTGCCAGCAGTGACCGGCAGTCAGGGGCCAACGTCCTGACTTTC. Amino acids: CASSDRQSGANVLTF.

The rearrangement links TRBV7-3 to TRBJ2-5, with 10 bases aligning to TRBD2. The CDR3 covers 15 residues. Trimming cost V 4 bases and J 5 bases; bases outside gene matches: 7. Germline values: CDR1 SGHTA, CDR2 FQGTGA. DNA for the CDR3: TGTGCCAGCAGCTCTAGCGGGGGAAGGTCCGAGACCCAGTACTTC. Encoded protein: CASSSSGGRSETQYF.

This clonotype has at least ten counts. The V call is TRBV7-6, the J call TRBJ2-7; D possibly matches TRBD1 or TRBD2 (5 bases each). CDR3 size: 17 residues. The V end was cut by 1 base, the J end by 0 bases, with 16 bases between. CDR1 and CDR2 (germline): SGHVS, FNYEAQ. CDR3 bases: TGTGCCAGCAGCTTAGAGTCGGGGCGCGGAAGCTCCTACGAGCAGTACTTC. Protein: CASSLESGRGSSYEQYF. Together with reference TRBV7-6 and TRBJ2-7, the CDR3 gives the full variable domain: GAGVSQSPRYKVTKRGQDVALRCDPISGHVSLYWYRQALGQGPEFLTYFNYEAQQDKSGLPNDRFSAERPEGSISTLTIQRTEQRDSAMYRCASSLESGRGSSYEQYFGPGTRLTVT.

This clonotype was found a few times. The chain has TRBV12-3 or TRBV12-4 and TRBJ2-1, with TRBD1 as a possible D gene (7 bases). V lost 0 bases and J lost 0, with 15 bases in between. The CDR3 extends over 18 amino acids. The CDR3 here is CASSLAWRGPPSYNEQFF. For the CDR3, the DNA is TGTGCCAGCAGTTTAGCGTGGAGGGGGCCGCCCTCCTACAATGAGCAGTTCTTC.

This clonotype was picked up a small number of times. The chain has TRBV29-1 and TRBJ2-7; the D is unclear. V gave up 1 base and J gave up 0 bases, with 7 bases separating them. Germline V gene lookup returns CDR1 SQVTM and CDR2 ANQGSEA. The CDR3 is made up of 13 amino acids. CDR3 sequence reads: CSVEAAYSYEQYF. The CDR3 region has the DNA TGCAGCGTTGAAGCAGCCTACTCCTACGAGCAGTACTTC.

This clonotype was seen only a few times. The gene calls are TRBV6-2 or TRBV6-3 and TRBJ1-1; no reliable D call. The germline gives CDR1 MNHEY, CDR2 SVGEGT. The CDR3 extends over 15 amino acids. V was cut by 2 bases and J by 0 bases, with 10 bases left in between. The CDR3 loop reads CASSYQRTMNTEAFF. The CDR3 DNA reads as TGTGCCAGCAGTTACCAGCGAACTATGAACACTGAAGCTTTCTTT.

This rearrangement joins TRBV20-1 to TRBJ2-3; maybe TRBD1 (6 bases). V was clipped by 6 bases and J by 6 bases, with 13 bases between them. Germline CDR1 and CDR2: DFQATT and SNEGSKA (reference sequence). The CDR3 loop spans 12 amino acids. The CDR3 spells CSATAGQDTQYF. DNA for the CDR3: TGCAGTGCGACCGCCGGACAGGATACGCAGTATTTT.

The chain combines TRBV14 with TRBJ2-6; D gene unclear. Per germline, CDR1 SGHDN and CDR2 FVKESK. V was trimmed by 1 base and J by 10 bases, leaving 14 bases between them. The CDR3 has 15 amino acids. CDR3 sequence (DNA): TGTGCCAGCAGCCAAGGGCGAGGTACAACTAACGTCCTGACTTTC. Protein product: CASSQGRGTTNVLTF.

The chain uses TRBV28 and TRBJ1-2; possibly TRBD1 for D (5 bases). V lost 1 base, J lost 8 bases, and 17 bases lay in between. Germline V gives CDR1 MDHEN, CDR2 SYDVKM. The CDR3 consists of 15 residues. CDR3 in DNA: TGTGCCAGCAGTTTATTCCCAGACAGCAAATACGGCTACACCTTC. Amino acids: CASSLFPDSKYGYTF.

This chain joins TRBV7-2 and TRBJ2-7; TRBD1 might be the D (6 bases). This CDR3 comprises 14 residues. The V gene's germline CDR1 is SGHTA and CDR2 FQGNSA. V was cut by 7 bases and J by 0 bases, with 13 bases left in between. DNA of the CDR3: TGTGCCAGCACCCCAGGGGTGGGCTCCTACGAGCAGTACTTC. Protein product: CASTPGVGSYEQYF.